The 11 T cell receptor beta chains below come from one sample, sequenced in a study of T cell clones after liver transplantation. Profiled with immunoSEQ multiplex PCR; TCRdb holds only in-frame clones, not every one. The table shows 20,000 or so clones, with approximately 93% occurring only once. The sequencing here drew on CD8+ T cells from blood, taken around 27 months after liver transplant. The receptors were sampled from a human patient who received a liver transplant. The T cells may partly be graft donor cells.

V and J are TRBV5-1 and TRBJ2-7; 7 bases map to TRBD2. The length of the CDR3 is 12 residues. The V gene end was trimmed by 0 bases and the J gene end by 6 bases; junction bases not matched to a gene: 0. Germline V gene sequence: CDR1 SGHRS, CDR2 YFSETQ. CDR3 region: CASSLAGGEQYF. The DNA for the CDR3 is TGCGCCAGCAGCTTGGCGGGGGGCGAGCAGTACTTC.

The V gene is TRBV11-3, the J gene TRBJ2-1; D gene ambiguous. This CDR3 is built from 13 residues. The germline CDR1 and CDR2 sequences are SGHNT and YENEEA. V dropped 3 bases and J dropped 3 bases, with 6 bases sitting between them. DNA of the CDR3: TGTGCCAGCAGCTTCCTGGGCTACAATGAGCAGTTCTTC. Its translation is CASSFLGYNEQFF.

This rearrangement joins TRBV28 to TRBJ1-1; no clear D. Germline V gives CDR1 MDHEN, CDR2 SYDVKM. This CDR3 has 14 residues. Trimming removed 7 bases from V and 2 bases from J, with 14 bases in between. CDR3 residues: CASTLEGPNTEAFF. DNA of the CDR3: TGTGCCAGCACCCTAGAAGGCCCCAACACTGAAGCTTTCTTT.

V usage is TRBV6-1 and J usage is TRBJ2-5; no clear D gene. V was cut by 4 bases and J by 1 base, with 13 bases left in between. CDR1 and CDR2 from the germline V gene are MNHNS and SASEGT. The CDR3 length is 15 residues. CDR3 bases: TGTGCCAGCAGTGGTCGGTCTGGGCCCCAAGAGACCCAGTACTTC. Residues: CASSGRSGPQETQYF.

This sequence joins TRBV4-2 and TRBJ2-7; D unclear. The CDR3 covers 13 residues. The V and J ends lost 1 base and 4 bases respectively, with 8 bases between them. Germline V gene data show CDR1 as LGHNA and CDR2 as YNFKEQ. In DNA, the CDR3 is TGTGCCAGCAGCCAAGGAGTATTATACGAGCAGTACTTC. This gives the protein CASSQGVLYEQYF.

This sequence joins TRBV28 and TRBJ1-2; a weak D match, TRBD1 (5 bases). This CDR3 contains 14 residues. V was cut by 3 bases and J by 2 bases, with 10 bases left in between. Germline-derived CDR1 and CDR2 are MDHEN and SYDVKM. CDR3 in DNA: TGTGCCAGCAGTTTTAGGGGCCGGAACTATGGCTACACCTTC. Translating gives CASSFRGRNYGYTF.

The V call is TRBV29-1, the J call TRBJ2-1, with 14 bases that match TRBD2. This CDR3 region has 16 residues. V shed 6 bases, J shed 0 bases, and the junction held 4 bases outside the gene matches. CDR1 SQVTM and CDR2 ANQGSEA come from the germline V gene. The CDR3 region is CSVLGTSGSSYNEQFF. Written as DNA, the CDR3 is TGCAGCGTCCTCGGGACTAGCGGGAGCTCCTACAATGAGCAGTTCTTC.

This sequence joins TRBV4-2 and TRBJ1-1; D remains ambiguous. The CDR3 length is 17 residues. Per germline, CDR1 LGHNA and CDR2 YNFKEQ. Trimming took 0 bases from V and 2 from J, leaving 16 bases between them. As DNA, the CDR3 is TGTGCCAGCAGCCAAGATCCCCCGGACGGGGAAAACACTGAAGCTTTCTTT. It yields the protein CASSQDPPDGENTEAFF.

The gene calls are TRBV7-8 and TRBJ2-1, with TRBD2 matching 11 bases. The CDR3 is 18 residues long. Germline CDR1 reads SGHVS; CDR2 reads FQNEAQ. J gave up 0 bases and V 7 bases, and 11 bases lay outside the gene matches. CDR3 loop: CASTLYTSGSPSYNEQFF. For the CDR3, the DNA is TGTGCCAGCACACTATATACTAGCGGGAGCCCCTCCTACAATGAGCAGTTCTTC.

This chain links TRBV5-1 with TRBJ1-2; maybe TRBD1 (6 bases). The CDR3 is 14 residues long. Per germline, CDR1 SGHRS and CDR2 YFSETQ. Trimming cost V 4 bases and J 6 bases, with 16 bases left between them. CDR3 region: CASSPGQLRDGYTF. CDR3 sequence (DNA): TGCGCCAGCAGCCCCGGACAGCTCAGGGATGGCTACACCTTC.

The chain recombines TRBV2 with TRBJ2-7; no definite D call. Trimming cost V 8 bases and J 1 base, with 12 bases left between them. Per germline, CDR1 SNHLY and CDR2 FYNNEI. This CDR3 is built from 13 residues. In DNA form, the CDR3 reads TGTGCCAGCGTTTCCCACGGATCCTACGAGCAGTACTTC. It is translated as CASVSHGSYEQYF.